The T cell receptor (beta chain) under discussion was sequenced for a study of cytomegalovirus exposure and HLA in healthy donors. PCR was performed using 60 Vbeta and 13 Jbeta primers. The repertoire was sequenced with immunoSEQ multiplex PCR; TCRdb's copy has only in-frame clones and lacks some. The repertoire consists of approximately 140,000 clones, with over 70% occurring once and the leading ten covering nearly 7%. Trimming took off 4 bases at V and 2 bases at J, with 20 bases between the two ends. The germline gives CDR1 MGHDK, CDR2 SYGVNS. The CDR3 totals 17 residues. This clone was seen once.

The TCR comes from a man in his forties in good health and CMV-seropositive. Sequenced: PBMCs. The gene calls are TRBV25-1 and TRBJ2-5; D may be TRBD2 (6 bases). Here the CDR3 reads CASSGIKLAVKQETQYF. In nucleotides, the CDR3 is TGTGCCAGCAGTGGGATAAAATTAGCGGTAAAACAAGAGACCCAGTACTTC.